This entry concerns a single T cell receptor (beta chain). Clones were sequenced by immunoSEQ multiplex PCR, and TCRdb holds only the in-frame ones, with some missing. Among around 250,000 clones listed, roughly 88% were seen once. These data originate in a study of blood T cell repertoires in COVID-19. Overall study context: Sites across the United States, Italy and Spain contributed samples from acute and convalescent COVID-19.

The V gene end was trimmed by 0 bases and the J gene end by 6 bases; junction bases not matched to a gene: 5. CDR1 and CDR2 (germline): MNHEY, SVGAGI. This CDR3 is built from 14 residues. The chain joins TRBV6-5 to TRBJ2-7; TRBD1 aligns across 7 bases. This clonotype was obtained from a human donor in a cohort sampled during active COVID-19. Input material: peripheral blood. The CDR3 coding sequence is TGTGCCAGCAGTTACTCTTTTGCAGGGGGCGAGCAGTACTTC. It encodes CASSYSFAGGEQYF.